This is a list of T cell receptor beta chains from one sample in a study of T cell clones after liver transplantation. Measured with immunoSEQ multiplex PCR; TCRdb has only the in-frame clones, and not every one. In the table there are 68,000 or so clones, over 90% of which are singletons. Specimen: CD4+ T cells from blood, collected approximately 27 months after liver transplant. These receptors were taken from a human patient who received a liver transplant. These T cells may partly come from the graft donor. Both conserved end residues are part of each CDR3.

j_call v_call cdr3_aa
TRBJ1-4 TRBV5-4 CASSTYGGTNEKLFF
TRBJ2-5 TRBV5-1 CASFTSGAQETQYF
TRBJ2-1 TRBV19 CASSIRWLNEQFF
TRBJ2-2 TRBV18 CASSPMPSNTGELFF
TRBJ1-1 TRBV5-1 CASSLESGLNTEAFF
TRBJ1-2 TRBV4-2 CASSQEAGSNYGYTF
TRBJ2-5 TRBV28 CASSLLGGASPTKETQYF
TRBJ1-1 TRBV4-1 CASRQVGTGRNTEAFF
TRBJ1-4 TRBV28 CASSSSGGGIEKLFF
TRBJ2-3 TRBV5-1 CASSLGGYTDTQYF
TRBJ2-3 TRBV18 CASSPSSGSGGDTQYF
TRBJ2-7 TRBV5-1 CASSLPGQGEQYF
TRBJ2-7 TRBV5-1 CASSLAPMGQGANEQYF
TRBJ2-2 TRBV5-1 CASSRGLSDYTGELFF
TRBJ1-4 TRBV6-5 CASSPQTGPNEKLFF
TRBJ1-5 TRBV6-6 CASSRDRGNQPQHF
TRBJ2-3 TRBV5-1 CASSPGLAISTDTQYF
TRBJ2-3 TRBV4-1 CASSHPGSNTDTQYF
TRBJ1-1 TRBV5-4 CASSLGGQGANTEAFF
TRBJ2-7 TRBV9 CASSVGRGLHEQYF
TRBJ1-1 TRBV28 CASSPPGPTTEAFF
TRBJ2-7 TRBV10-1 CASIGSEQYF
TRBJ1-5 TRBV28 CASVLGGINQPQHF
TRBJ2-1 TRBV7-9 CASSHPPGGGQNEQFF
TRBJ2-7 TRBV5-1 CASSLLAGTGAYEQYF
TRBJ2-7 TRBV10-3 CAISESASVGYF
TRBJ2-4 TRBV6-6 CASSGRQTLAKNIQYF
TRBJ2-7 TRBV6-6 CASSILAGSSYEQYF
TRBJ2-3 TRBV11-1 CASSFGRSTDTQYF
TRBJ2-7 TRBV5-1 CASSLGLAVYEQYF
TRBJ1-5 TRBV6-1 CASSEMGGPIQPQHF
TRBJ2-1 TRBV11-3 CASSPKTIGRFEQFF
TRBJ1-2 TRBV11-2 CASSSLRGRKANYGYTF
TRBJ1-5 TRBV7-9 CASSLAGTGNQPQHF
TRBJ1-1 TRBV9 CASSVSGAPMNTEAFF
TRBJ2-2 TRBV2 CASSGGTSGTTGELFF
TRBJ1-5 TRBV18 CASSLTGNSNQPQHF
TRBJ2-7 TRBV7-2 CASSPGGAGDWEQYF
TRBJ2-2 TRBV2 CASSADTGGPGELFF
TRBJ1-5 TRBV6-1 CASSDPGTGWMQPQHF
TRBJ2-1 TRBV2 CASSEERLAVGGEQFF